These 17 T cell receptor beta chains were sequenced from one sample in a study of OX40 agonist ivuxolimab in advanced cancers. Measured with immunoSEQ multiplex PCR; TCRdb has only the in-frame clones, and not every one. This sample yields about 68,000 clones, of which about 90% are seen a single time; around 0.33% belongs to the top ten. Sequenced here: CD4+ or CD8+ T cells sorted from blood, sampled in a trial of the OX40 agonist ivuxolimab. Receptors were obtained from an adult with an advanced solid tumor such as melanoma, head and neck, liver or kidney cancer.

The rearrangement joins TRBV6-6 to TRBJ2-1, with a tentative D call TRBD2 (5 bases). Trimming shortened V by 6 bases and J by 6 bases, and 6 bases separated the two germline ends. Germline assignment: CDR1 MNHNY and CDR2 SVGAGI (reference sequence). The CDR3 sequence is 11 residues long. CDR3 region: CASRRANEQFF. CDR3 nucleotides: TGTGCCAGCAGGCGGGCCAATGAGCAGTTCTTC.

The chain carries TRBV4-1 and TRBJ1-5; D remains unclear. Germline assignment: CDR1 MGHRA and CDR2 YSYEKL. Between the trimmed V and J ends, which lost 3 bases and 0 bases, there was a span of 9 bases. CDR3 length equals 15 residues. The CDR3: CASSQREYSNQPQHF. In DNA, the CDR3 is TGCGCCAGCAGCCAGAGGGAGTATAGCAATCAGCCCCAGCATTTT.

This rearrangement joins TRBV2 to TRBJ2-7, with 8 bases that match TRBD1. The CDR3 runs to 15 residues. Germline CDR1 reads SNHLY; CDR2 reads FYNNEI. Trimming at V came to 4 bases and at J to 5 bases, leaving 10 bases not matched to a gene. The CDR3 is CASSVTGQGFDEQYF. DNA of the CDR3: TGTGCCAGCAGTGTAACCGGACAGGGTTTCGACGAGCAGTACTTC.

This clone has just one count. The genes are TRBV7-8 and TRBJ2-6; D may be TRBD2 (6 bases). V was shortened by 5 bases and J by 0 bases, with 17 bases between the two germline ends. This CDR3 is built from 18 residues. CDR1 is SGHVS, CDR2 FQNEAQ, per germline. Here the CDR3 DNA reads TGTGCCAGCAGCACGTCCGGGACTGTCTACTCTGGGGCCAACGTCCTGACTTTC. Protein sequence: CASSTSGTVYSGANVLTF.

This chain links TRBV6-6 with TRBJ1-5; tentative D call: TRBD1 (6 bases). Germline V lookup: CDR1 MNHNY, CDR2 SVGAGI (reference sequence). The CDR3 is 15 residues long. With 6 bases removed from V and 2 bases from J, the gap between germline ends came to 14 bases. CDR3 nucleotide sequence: TGTGCCAGCAGGCAAACAGGGAGCGGCAATCAGCCCCAGCATTTT. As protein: CASRQTGSGNQPQHF.

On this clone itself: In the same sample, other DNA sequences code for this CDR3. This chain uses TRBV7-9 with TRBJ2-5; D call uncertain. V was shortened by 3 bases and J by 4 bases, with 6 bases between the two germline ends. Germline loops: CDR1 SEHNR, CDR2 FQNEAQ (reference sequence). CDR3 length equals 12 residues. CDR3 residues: CASSFSVETQYF. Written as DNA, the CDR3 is TGTGCCAGCAGCTTTTCGGTAGAGACCCAGTACTTC.

This CDR3 reads CASSRLGTGDNQPQHF. DNA for the CDR3: TGTGCCAGCAGCCGCCTGGGGACAGGGGACAATCAGCCCCAGCATTTT. This sequence joins TRBV27 and TRBJ1-5; 10 nucleotides agree with TRBD1. Trimming cost V 6 bases and J 3 bases; bases outside gene matches: 8. The CDR3 is 16 amino acids. Germline CDR1 is MNHEY and CDR2 is SMNVEV (reference sequence).

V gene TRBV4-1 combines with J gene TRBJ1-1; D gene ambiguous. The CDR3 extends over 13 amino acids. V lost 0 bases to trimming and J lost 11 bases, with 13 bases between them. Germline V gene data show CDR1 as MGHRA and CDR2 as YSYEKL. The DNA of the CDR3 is TGCGCCAGCAGCCAAGAGTTACCCCATTACGCTTTCTTT. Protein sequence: CASSQELPHYAFF.

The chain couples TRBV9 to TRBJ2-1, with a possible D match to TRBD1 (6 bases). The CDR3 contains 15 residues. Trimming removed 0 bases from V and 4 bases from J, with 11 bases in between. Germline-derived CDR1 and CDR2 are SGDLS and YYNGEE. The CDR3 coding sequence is TGTGCCAGCAGCGTAGCAGCAGGGGCTTACAATGAGCAGTTCTTC. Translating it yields CASSVAAGAYNEQFF.

The CDR3 reads CASSNGGYGYTF. The CDR3 bases are TGTGCCAGCTCAAATGGGGGCTATGGCTACACCTTC. V and J are TRBV27 and TRBJ1-2; D possibly corresponds to TRBD1 (5 bases). V was pared by 8 bases and J by 4 bases, with 11 bases between. The CDR3 is 12 amino acids. Germline V gene data show CDR1 as MNHEY and CDR2 as SMNVEV (reference sequence).

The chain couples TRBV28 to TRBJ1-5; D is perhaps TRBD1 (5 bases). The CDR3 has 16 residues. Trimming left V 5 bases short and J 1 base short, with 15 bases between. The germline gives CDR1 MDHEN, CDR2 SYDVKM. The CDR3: CASSPGRGSSNQPQHF. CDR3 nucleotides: TGTGCCAGCAGTCCCGGCCGGGGGAGCAGCAATCAGCCCCAGCATTTT.

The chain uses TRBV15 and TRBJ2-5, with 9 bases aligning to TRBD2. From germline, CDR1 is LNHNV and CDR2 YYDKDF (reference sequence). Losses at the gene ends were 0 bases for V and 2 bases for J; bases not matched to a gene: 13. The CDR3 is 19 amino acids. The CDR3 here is CATSREGLAGRGLQETQYF. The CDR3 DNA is TGTGCCACCAGCAGAGAGGGGCTAGCGGGACGCGGGTTACAAGAGACCCAGTACTTC.

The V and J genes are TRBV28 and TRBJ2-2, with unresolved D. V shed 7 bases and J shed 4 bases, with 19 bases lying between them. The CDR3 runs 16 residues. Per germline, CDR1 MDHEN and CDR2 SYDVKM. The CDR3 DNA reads TGTGCCAGCACAAAAAACGGGCGGATAGGCACCGGGGAGCTGTTTTTT. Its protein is CASTKNGRIGTGELFF.

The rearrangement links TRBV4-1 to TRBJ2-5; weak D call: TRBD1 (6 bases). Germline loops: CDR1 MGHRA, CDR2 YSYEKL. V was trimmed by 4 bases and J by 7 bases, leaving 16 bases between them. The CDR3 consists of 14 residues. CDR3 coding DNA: TGCGCCAGCAGCCTAGGACAGTCGGAAGGGACCCAGTACTTC. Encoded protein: CASSLGQSEGTQYF.

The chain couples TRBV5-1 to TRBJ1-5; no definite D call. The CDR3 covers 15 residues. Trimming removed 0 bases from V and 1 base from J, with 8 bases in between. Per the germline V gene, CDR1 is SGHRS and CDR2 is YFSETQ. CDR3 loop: CASSLDGRSNQPQHF. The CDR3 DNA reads TGCGCCAGCAGCTTGGATGGGAGAAGCAATCAGCCCCAGCATTTT.

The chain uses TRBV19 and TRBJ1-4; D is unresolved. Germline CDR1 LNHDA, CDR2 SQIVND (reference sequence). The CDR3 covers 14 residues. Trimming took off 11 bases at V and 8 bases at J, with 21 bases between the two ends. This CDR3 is CAGLEGLLGEKLFF. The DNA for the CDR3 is TGTGCCGGACTCGAAGGCCTACTCGGGGAAAAACTGTTTTTT.

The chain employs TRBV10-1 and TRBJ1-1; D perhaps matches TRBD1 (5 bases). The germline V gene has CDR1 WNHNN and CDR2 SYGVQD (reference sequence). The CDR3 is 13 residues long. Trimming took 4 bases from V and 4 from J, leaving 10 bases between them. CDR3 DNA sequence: TGCGCCAGCAGTGGGGGCGCGATCACTGAAGCTTTCTTT. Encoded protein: CASSGGAITEAFF.